This T cell receptor beta chain was profiled in a study of blood T cell repertoires in COVID-19. Study-level background: Acute and convalescent COVID-19 specimens originated in the United States, Italy and Spain. PBMCs, B-cell-depleted T cells, or T cells provided the cDNA or gDNA that made up the material.

Original data processing: Reference gene primer amplification yielded estimated nucleated cell counts. Assay used: immunoSEQ multiplex PCR; TCRdb lists only in-frame clones, some missing. V and J calls and clone size are those listed in that table; D and trimming were worked out from the DNA. The sample lists roughly 190,000 clones; about nine tenths were seen once. The receptor's source is a man between 65 and 80 years old with acute or convalescent COVID-19. Sequenced: peripheral blood.

DNA of the CDR3: TGTGCCAGCAGTGGCGGGACGACAGATACGCAGTATTTT. Amino acid sequence: CASSGGTTDTQYF. The V and J genes are TRBV28 and TRBJ2-3; weak D call: TRBD2 (6 bases). V lost 5 bases and J lost 3, with 9 bases in between. The germline CDR1 and CDR2 sequences are MDHEN and SYDVKM. The CDR3 is 13 amino acids.